These T cell receptor beta chains were read from a single sample in a study of CD8 T cells in Susac syndrome. TCRdb reprocessed the immunoSEQ multiplex PCR reads via MiXCR and lists one record per CDR3 protein. The sample shows about 120,000 distinct CDR3 sequences, about 93% of them seen only once. Sequencing input: CD4+ T cells from PBMCs. All receptors derive from a human donor in good health. Both conserved end residues are part of each CDR3. Each record gives: V gene, J gene, clone size, D gene, CDR3 protein, CDR3 DNA. A D gene is named only where the DNA matches it firmly. Part of the rows lack a size; the others show once, few, many or a class for expanded clones.

>TRBV18|TRBJ2-6|.|TRBD2
CASSPRVLADYSGANVLTF
TGTGCCAGCTCACCCCGCGTCCTAGCGGATTACTCTGGGGCCAACGTCCTGACTTTC
>TRBV4-1|TRBJ1-3|.|.
CASSQEAGIVYF
TGCGCCAGCAGCCAAGAGGCGGGGATCGTATATTTT
>TRBV3-1|TRBJ2-7|.|TRBD2
CASSQVAGTSGRAYEQYF
TGTGCCAGCAGCCAAGTCGCCGGGACTAGCGGGAGGGCCTACGAGCAGTACTTC
>TRBV18|TRBJ1-1|.|.
CASSQTSTNTEAFF
TGTGCCAGCTCACAGACATCGACGAACACTGAAGCTTTCTTT
>TRBV18|TRBJ2-2|.|.
CASSSQGPNTGELFF
TGTGCCAGCTCATCCCAGGGACCAAACACCGGGGAGCTGTTTTTT
>TRBV5-6|TRBJ1-1|.|.
CASGTTETRWAEAFF
TGTGCCAGCGGAACGACAGAAACCCGTTGGGCTGAAGCTTTCTTT
>TRBV7-9|TRBJ2-1|.|TRBD2
CASSSLVSGRVSYNEQFF
TGTGCCAGCAGCTCTCTCGTTAGCGGGCGAGTGTCGTACAATGAGCAGTTCTTC
>TRBV7-8|TRBJ2-7|.|TRBD1
CASSLVGTGSYEQYF
TGTGCCAGCAGCTTAGTGGGGACAGGATCCTACGAGCAGTACTTC
>TRBV3-1|TRBJ2-7|.|.
CAAGTGYEQYF
TGTGCCGCGGGGACGGGTTACGAGCAGTACTTC
>TRBV10-3|TRBJ2-3|once|TRBD2
CAISEPGLAGDQVTQYF
TGTGCCATCAGTGAGCCGGGACTAGCGGGTGACCAGGTTACGCAGTATTTT
>TRBV2|TRBJ1-5|.|TRBD1
CASVRGLNQPQHF
TGTGCCAGCGTCAGGGGGCTCAATCAGCCCCAGCATTTT
>TRBV27|TRBJ1-5|.|.
CASSTQGRNQPQHF
TGTGCCAGCAGTACCCAGGGTAGAAATCAGCCCCAGCATTTT
>TRBV27|TRBJ2-5|.|.
CASSFTGRKETQYF
TGTGCCAGCAGTTTTACAGGGAGAAAAGAGACCCAGTACTTC
>TRBV27|TRBJ1-6|once|.
CASSSREIGSPLHF
TGTGCCAGCAGTTCCAGGGAAATAGGTTCACCCCTCCACTTT
>TRBV28|TRBJ1-6|.|.
CASSLGPQGFTYNSPLHF
TGTGCCAGCAGTTTGGGACCACAGGGTTTCACCTATAATTCACCCCTCCACTTT
>TRBV4-3|TRBJ2-7|.|.
CASSRDRSYPEQYF
TGCGCCAGCAGCCGGGACCGATCCTACCCCGAGCAGTACTTC
>TRBV7-2|TRBJ2-5|.|.
CASSWSGQYQETQYF
TGTGCCAGCAGCTGGAGCGGACAGTACCAAGAGACCCAGTACTTC
>TRBV12-3/TRBV12-4|TRBJ1-2|.|.
CASILSRGYTF
TGTGCCAGCATCTTAAGTAGAGGCTACACCTTC
>TRBV10-3|TRBJ2-7|once|.
CAISEVPEAEPYEQYF
TGTGCCATCAGTGAAGTCCCAGAGGCCGAACCCTACGAGCAGTACTTC
>TRBV12-3/TRBV12-4|TRBJ2-3|.|.
CASSLSGGNTDTQYF
TGTGCCAGCAGTTTGTCGGGCGGAAACACAGATACGCAGTATTTT
>TRBV7-9|TRBJ2-3|.|.
CASSLDFSGQSPTDTQYF
TGTGCCAGCAGCTTAGACTTTTCAGGACAGTCCCCCACAGATACGCAGTATTTT
>TRBV6-6|TRBJ2-5|.|.
CASSYSEGASETQYF
TGTGCCAGCAGTTACTCTGAAGGGGCTAGTGAGACCCAGTACTTC
>TRBV11-2|TRBJ1-4|.|TRBD1
CASSLKRGQGTNEKLFF
TGTGCCAGCAGCTTAAAGAGGGGACAGGGGACTAATGAAAAACTGTTTTTT
>TRBV7-9|TRBJ2-7|.|.
CASSLVLGEEQYF
TGTGCCAGCAGCTTAGTCCTGGGAGAGGAGCAGTACTTC
>TRBV29-1|TRBJ2-5|.|TRBD2
CSGTGLAGEETQYF
TGCAGCGGGACGGGACTAGCGGGAGAGGAGACCCAGTACTTC
>TRBV6-1|TRBJ2-1|.|TRBD2
CASSLWATSGGNNEQFF
TGTGCCAGCAGTCTGTGGGCGACTAGCGGGGGAAACAATGAGCAGTTCTTC
>TRBV20-1|TRBJ2-1|.|TRBD2
CSARTSGRNNEQFF
TGCAGTGCGCGGACTAGCGGGCGAAACAATGAGCAGTTCTTC
>TRBV5-8|TRBJ2-5|.|.
CASSLAIGGRQETQYF
TGTGCCAGCAGCTTGGCTATCGGGGGGCGGCAAGAGACCCAGTACTTC
>TRBV9|TRBJ2-3|.|TRBD2
CASSVELAGGMDTQYF
TGTGCCAGCAGCGTAGAACTAGCGGGAGGCATGGATACGCAGTATTTT
>TRBV20-1|TRBJ2-7|.|TRBD2
CSARGTSGFSYEQYF
TGCAGTGCTAGAGGGACTAGCGGGTTCTCCTACGAGCAGTACTTC
>TRBV30|TRBJ1-1|.|.
CAWSVLEGETEAFF
TGTGCCTGGAGTGTACTAGAGGGAGAGACTGAAGCTTTCTTT
>TRBV18|TRBJ2-7|.|.
CASSPGESGYEQYF
TGTGCCAGCTCACCTGGGGAGAGTGGTTACGAGCAGTACTTC
>TRBV6-1|TRBJ2-7|.|TRBD1
CASSETGTGLSYEQYF
TGTGCCAGCAGTGAAACCGGGACAGGGCTCTCCTACGAGCAGTACTTC
>TRBV25-1|TRBJ2-5|once|TRBD2
CASSDQGLAYQETQYF
TGTGCCAGCAGTGACCAGGGACTAGCGTACCAAGAGACCCAGTACTTC
>TRBV28|TRBJ1-2|.|.
CASTTGQHGYTF
TGTGCCAGCACAACCGGACAGCATGGCTACACCTTC
>TRBV7-3|TRBJ2-1|.|.
CASSLTQTGYTYNEQFF
TGTGCCAGCAGCTTAACCCAAACAGGGTATACCTACAATGAGCAGTTCTTC
>TRBV12-3/TRBV12-4|TRBJ2-2|.|.
CASTQGVTGELFF
TGTGCCAGCACCCAGGGAGTCACCGGGGAGCTGTTTTTT
>TRBV18|TRBJ1-1|.|TRBD1
CASSPQDRVNTEAFF
TGTGCCAGCTCACCACAGGACAGGGTGAACACTGAAGCTTTCTTT
>TRBV3-1|TRBJ1-1|.|TRBD1
CASSQLGQANTEAFF
TGTGCCAGCAGCCAATTGGGACAGGCGAACACTGAAGCTTTCTTT
>TRBV12-3/TRBV12-4|TRBJ2-7|.|TRBD1
CASSDRVNEQYF
TGTGCCAGCAGCGACAGGGTCAACGAGCAGTACTTC
>TRBV18|TRBJ2-5|.|.
CASSPRMGQNQETQYF
TGTGCCAGCTCACCACGAATGGGGCAGAACCAAGAGACCCAGTACTTC